This entry lists 13 T cell receptor beta chains sequenced from one sample in a study of T cell repertoires in cytomegalovirus infection. TCRdb reanalysed the reads using MiXCR and keeps one entry per CDR3 protein. This sample yields some 110,000 distinct CDR3 sequences, of which about a tenth are seen a single time; 30% to 40% belongs to the top ten. These receptors' antigens are unknown. Sample: PBMCs, sequenced either directly or after in vitro stimulation (not recorded which). Receptors originate from a human donor in good health (CMV status not recorded). Some clones in this sample may be carry-over from other donors' samples.

The table lists this clonotype with many counts. The chain couples TRBV11-1 to TRBJ1-1, with D maybe TRBD1 (5 bases). The CDR3 contains 14 residues. Per the germline V gene, CDR1 is SGHAT and CDR2 is FQDESV (reference sequence). Trimming removed 2 bases from V and 3 bases from J, with 10 bases in between. Here the CDR3 reads CASSLMVGDTEAFF. CDR3 in DNA: TGTGCCAGCAGCTTAATGGTAGGGGACACTGAAGCTTTCTTT. Full variable domain (remainder filled in from reference TRBV11-1 and TRBJ1-1): EAEVAQSPRYKITEKSQAVAFWCDPISGHATLYWYRQILGQGPELLVQFQDESVVDDSQLPKDRFSAERLKGVDSTLKIQPAELGDSAMYLCASSLMVGDTEAFFGQGTRLTVV.

This chain uses TRBV13 with TRBJ1-5; possibly TRBD1 for D (5 bases). Trimming shortened V by 3 bases and J by 5 bases, and 14 bases separated the two germline ends. From germline, CDR1 is PRHDT and CDR2 FYEKMQ (reference sequence). This CDR3 has 15 residues. The CDR3 spells CASSFSGRADQPQHF. Here the CDR3 DNA reads TGTGCCAGCAGCTTCTCAGGGAGGGCGGATCAGCCCCAGCATTTT.

This clonotype was found many times. This chain uses TRBV10-3 with TRBJ1-5; 8 bases match TRBD1. Per germline, CDR1 ENHRY and CDR2 SYGVKD. The CDR3 runs 16 residues. The ends lost 5 bases at V and 1 base at J; junction bases unmatched: 7. In DNA, the CDR3 is TGTGCCATCAGTCGGACAGGGAGAGACAGCAATCAGCCCCAGCATTTT. Residues: CAISRTGRDSNQPQHF.

This clonotype was counted at least ten times. This sequence joins TRBV7-9 and TRBJ2-7; 10 bases line up with TRBD2. The CDR3 has 17 residues. The junction had 11 bases not matched to a gene; V was cut back by 5 bases and J by 1 base. Germline V gives CDR1 SEHNR, CDR2 FQNEAQ (reference sequence). The CDR3 DNA reads as TGTGCCAGCAGCGCCAACTCCGGGACTAGCGTATCCTACGAGCAGTACTTC. This translates into CASSANSGTSVSYEQYF.

This clonotype has only a few counts. J is TRBJ1-4 and V is TRBV24-1; D is ambiguous. Germline V CDR1 and CDR2: KGHDR, SFDVKD. The CDR3 contains 14 residues. V was clipped by 3 bases and J by 5 bases, with 9 bases between them. The DNA of the CDR3 is TGTGCCACCAGTGATGGACGGAAGAATGAAAAACTGTTTTTT. It specifies CATSDGRKNEKLFF.

This clonotype was seen repeatedly, ten times or more. This chain uses TRBV7-6 with TRBJ1-3; 9 bases map to TRBD1. The CDR3 is 15 amino acids. J lost 2 bases, V lost 5 bases, and 4 bases had no gene match. In germline, CDR1 is SGHVS, CDR2 FNYEAQ. CDR3 residues: CASSGQGFAGNTIYF. As DNA, the CDR3 is TGTGCCAGCAGCGGACAGGGGTTTGCTGGAAACACCATATATTTT.

V and J are TRBV4-3 and TRBJ1-2, with D possibly matching TRBD1 (6 bases). CDR3 length: 16 amino acids. CDR1 and CDR2 from the germline V gene are LGHNA and YSLEER. V was pared by 2 bases and J by 1 base, with 14 bases between. This CDR3 is CASSQSGTRFNYGYTF. For the CDR3, the DNA is TGCGCCAGCAGCCAATCAGGGACAAGGTTTAACTATGGCTACACCTTC.

This clonotype was picked up many times. The chain carries TRBV7-6 and TRBJ1-3; TRBD1 matches at 7 bases. Germline CDR1 SGHVS, CDR2 FNYEAQ. The length of the CDR3 is 17 residues. The J segment lost 4 bases and the V segment lost 1 base, leaving 10 bases of the junction unmatched. The CDR3 sequence is CASSLEVDRSQGNTIYF. The CDR3 coding sequence is TGTGCCAGCAGCTTAGAAGTGGACAGGAGTCAAGGAAACACCATATATTTT.

This clonotype was counted at least ten times. The chain recombines TRBV10-3 with TRBJ2-7; 11 positions agree with TRBD2. V was pared by 0 bases and J by 2 bases, with 3 bases of the junction left unmatched. The V gene's germline CDR1 is ENHRY and CDR2 SYGVKD. The CDR3 sequence is 16 residues long. The CDR3 region is CAISESRLAGTYEQYV. In DNA form, the CDR3 reads TGTGCCATCAGTGAGTCAAGACTAGCGGGAACCTACGAGCAGTACGTC.

This clonotype came up a few times. The chain couples TRBV4-3 to TRBJ2-7; D uncertain. V lost 4 bases, J lost 11 bases, and 15 bases lay in between. Germline V CDR1 and CDR2: LGHNA, YSLEER. The CDR3 spans 12 residues. CDR3 amino acids: CASSPAEFSEYV. CDR3 DNA: TGCGCCAGCAGCCCCGCGGAATTTTCGGAGTACGTC.

This clonotype has a count of ten or more. This chain uses TRBV12-3 or TRBV12-4 with TRBJ2-5; TRBD2 matches 11 bases. The V and J ends lost 6 bases and 3 bases, in that order; junction bases with no gene match: 6. There are 15 residues in the CDR3. CDR3 loop: CASRVGTSGKETQYF. The DNA for the CDR3 is TGTGCCAGCAGAGTCGGGACTAGCGGTAAAGAGACCCAGTACTTC.

The sample holds many counts of this clonotype. Compared with germline, one end of the junction differs, possibly owing to a read error. J is TRBJ2-1 and V is TRBV12-3 or TRBV12-4; TRBD2 aligns across 10 bases. CDR3 length equals 14 residues. The CDR3 loop is CASSLAGVHSEQFF. CDR3 nucleotides: TGTGCCAGCAGTCTAGCGGGAGTCCATAGTGAGCAGTTCTTC.

The V gene is TRBV28, the J gene TRBJ1-1; D gene unclear. Germline V gene sequence: CDR1 MDHEN, CDR2 SYDVKM. The CDR3 extends over 13 amino acids. Trimming pared 1 base from V and 4 bases from J, leaving 7 bases between. This CDR3 is CASSLFRVTEAFF. The CDR3 coding sequence is TGTGCCAGCAGTTTATTTCGGGTCACTGAAGCTTTCTTT.